This T cell receptor beta chain stems from a study of Graves' ophthalmopathy and Graves' hyperthyroidism. This clonotype was seen many times. Certain patients, namely those with other autoimmune diseases, uncontrolled infections, pregnancy or lactation, were excluded. After removal of 6 bases from V and 9 bases from J, the junction contained 9 bases not matched to a gene. This CDR3 has 15 residues. Germline V gene lookup returns CDR1 SNHLY and CDR2 FYNNEI. Investigators amplified TCR beta CDR3 regions from RNA transcripts. The first-round RT-PCR employed HTBI primers together with the Qiagen OneStep RT-PCR kit. A multiplex PCR was then performed as the second round. One entry per CDR3 protein results from TCRdb running MiXCR on the multiplex PCR reads. This table holds about 620,000 distinct CDR3 sequences, around a fifth found once.

This TCR was recovered from a woman aged 18 to 35 with stable Graves' hyperthyroidism. Some clones in this sample may be carry-over from other donors' samples. The sequenced sample consisted of peripheral blood. This chain joins TRBV2 and TRBJ1-6, with TRBD1 matching 9 bases. The CDR3 protein is CASRLGTGNISPLHF. CDR3 bases: TGTGCCAGCAGACTAGGGACAGGGAATATTTCACCCCTCCACTTT.